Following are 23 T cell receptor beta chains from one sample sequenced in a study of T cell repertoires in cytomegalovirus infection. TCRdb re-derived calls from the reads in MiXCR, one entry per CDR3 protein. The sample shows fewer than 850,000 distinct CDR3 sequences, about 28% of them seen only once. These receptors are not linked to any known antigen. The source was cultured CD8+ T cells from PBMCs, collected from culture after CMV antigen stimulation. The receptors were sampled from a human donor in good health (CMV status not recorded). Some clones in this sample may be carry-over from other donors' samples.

CDR3 loop: CASSLGRGSRTGELFF. The CDR3 DNA reads TGTGCCAGCAGCTTAGGCCGGGGATCTAGAACCGGGGAGCTGTTTTTT. The chain couples TRBV13 to TRBJ2-2; D possibly corresponds to TRBD2 (5 bases). The CDR3 consists of 16 residues. V dropped 0 bases and J dropped 5 bases, with 13 bases sitting between them. Germline CDR1 PRHDT, CDR2 FYEKMQ (reference sequence).

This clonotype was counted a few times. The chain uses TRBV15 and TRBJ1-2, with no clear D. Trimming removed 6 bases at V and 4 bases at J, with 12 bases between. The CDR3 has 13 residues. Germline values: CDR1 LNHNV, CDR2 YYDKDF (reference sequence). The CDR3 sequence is CATRGLGGYGYTF. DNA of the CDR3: TGTGCCACCAGGGGCTTAGGAGGCTATGGCTACACCTTC.

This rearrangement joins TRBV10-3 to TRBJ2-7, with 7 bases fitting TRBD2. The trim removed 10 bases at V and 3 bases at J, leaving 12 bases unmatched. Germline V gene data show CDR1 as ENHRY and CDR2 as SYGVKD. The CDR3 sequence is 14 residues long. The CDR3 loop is CATAPGGLYYEQYV. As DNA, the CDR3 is TGTGCCACCGCGCCGGGAGGCCTCTACTACGAGCAGTACGTC.

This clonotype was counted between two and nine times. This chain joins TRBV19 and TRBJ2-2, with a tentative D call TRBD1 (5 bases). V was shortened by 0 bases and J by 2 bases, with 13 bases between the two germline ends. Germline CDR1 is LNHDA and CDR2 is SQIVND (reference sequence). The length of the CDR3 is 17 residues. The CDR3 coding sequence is TGTGCCAGTAGTATAGAACAGGCCCTTTTCAACACCGGGGAGCTGTTTTTT. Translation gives CASSIEQALFNTGELFF.

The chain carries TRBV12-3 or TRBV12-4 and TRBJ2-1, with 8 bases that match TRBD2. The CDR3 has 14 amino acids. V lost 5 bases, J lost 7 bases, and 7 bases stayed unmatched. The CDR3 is CASSPVGGANEQFF. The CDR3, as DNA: TGTGCCAGCAGTCCCGTCGGGGGGGCGAATGAGCAGTTCTTC.

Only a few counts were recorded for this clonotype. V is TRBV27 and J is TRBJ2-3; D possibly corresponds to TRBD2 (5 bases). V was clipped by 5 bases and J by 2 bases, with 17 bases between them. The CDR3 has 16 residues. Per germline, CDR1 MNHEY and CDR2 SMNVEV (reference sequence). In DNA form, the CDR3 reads TGTGCCAGCAGTACAAGCGGTCCCTCGGACACAGATACGCAGTATTTT. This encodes CASSTSGPSDTDTQYF.

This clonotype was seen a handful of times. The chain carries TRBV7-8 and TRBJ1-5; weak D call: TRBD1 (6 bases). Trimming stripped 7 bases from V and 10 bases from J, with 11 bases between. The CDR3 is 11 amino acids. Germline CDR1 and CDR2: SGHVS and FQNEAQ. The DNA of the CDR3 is TGTGCCAGCACCAGACAGGTTCCCCAGCATTTT. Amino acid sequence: CASTRQVPQHF.

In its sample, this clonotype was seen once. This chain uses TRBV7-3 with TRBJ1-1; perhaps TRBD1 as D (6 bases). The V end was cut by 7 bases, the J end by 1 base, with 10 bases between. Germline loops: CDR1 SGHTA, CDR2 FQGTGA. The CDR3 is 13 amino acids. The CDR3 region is CASNGQQNTEAFF. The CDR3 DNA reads TGTGCCAGCAACGGACAGCAGAACACTGAAGCTTTCTTT.

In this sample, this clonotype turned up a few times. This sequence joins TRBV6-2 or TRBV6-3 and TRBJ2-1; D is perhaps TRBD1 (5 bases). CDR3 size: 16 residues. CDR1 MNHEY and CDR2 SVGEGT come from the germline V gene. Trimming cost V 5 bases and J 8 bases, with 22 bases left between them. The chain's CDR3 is CASSPSTPRAMDEQFF. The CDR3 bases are TGTGCCAGCAGTCCCTCGACCCCCAGGGCTATGGATGAGCAGTTCTTC.

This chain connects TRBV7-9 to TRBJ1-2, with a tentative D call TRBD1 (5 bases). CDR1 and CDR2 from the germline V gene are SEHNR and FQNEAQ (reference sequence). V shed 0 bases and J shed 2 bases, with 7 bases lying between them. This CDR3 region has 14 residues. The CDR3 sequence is CASSLAAGNYGYTF. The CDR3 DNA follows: TGTGCCAGCAGCTTAGCGGCAGGGAACTATGGCTACACCTTC.

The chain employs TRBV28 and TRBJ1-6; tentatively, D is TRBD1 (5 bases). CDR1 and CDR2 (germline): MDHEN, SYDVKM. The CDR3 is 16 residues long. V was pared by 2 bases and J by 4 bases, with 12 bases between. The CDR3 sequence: CASSLTGALYNSPLHF. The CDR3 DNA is TGTGCCAGCAGTTTAACCGGGGCTCTATATAATTCACCCCTCCACTTT.

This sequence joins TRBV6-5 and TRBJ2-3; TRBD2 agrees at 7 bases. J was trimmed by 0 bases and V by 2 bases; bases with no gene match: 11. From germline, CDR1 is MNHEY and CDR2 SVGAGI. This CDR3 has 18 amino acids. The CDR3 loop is CASSYEPSGTSSTDTQYF. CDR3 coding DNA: TGTGCCAGCAGTTACGAACCTAGCGGTACCTCAAGCACAGATACGCAGTATTTT.

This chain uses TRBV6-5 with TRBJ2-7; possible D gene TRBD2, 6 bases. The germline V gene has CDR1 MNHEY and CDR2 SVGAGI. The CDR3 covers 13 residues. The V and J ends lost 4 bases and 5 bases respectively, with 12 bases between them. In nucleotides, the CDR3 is TGTGCCAGCAGTTCCGGACTACACAACGAGCAGTACGTC. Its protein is CASSSGLHNEQYV.

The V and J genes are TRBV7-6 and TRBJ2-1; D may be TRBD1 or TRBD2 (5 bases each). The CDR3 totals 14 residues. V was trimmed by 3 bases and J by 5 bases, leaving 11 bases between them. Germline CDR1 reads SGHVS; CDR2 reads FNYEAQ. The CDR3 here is CASSFDSGNNEQFF. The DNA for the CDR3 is TGTGCCAGCAGCTTCGACAGCGGCAACAATGAGCAGTTCTTC.

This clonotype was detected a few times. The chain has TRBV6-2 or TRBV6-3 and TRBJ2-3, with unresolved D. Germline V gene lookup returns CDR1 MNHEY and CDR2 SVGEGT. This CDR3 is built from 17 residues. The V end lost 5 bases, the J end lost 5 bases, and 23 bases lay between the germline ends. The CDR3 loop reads CASSPRLGLQVEDTQYF. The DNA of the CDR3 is TGTGCCAGCAGTCCCCGCCTGGGCCTCCAGGTGGAAGATACGCAGTATTTT.

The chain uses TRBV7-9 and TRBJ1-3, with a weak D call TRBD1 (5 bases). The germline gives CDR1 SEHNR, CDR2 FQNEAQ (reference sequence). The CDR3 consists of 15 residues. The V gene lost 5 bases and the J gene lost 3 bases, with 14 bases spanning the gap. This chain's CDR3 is CASSPNRNLGNTIYF. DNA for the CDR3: TGTGCCAGCAGCCCAAACAGGAATCTTGGAAACACCATATATTTT. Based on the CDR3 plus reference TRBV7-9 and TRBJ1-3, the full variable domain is DTGVSQNPRHKITKRGQNVTFRCDPISEHNRLYWYRQTLGQGPEFLTYFQNEAQLEKSRLLSDRFSAERPKGSFSTLEIQRTEQGDSAMYLCASSPNRNLGNTIYFGEGSWLTVV.

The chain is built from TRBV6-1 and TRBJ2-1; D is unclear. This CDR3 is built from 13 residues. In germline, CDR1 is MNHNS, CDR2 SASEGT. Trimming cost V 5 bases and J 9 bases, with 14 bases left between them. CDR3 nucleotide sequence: TGTGCCAGCAGTAGAGACCCGCCCGGTGAGCAGTTCTTC. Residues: CASSRDPPGEQFF.

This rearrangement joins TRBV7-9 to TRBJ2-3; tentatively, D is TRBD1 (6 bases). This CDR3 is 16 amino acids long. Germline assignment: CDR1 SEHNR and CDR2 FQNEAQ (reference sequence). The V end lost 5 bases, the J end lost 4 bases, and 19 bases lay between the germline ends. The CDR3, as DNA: TGTGCCAGCAGCCTCAGGGACAACGGAGGACCAGATACGCAGTATTTT. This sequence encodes CASSLRDNGGPDTQYF. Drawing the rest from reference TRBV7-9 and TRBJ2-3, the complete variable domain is DTGVSQNPRHKITKRGQNVTFRCDPISEHNRLYWYRQTLGQGPEFLTYFQNEAQLEKSRLLSDRFSAERPKGSFSTLEIQRTEQGDSAMYLCASSLRDNGGPDTQYFGPGTRLTVL.

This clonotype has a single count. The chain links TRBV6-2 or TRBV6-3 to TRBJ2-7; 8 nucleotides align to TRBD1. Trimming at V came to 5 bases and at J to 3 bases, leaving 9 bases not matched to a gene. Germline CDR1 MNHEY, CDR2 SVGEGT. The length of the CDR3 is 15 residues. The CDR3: CASSDTDRGLYEQYV. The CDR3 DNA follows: TGTGCCAGCAGTGACACCGACAGGGGACTCTACGAGCAGTACGTC.

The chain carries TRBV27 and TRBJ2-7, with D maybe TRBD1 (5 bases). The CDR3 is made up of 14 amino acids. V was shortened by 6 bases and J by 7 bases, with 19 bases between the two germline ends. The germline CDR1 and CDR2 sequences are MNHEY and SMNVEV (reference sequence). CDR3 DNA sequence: TGTGCCAGCAGCTCTGGACATTCCTTTGGGGAGCAGTACGTC. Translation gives CASSSGHSFGEQYV.

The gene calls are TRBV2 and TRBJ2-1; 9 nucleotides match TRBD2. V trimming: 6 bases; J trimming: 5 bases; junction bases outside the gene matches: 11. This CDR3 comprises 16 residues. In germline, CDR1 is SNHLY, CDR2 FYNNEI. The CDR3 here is CASRGLAGLENNEQFF. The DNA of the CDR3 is TGTGCCAGCAGGGGACTAGCCGGGCTCGAAAACAATGAGCAGTTCTTC.

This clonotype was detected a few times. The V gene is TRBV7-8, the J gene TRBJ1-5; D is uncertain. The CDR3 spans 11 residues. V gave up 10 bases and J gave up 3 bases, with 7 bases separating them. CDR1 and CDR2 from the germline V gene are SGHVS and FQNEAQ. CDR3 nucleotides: TGTGCCACAGGCCCCAATCAGCCCCAGCATTTT. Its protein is CATGPNQPQHF.

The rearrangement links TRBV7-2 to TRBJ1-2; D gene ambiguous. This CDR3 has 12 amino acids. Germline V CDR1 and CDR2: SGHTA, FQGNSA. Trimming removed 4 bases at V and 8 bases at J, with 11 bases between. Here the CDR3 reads CASSSLQEGYTF. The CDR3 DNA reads TGTGCCAGCAGCTCCCTACAAGAAGGCTACACCTTC.